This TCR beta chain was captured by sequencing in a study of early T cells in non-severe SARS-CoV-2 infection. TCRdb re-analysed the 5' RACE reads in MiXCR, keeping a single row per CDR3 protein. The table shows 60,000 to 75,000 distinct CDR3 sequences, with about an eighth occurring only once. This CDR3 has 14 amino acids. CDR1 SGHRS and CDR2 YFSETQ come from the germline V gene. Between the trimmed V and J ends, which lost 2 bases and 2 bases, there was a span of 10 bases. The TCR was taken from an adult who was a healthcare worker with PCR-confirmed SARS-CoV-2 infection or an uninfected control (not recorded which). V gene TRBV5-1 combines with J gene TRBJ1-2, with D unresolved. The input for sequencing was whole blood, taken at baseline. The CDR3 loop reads CASSFDGINYGYTF. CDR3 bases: TGCGCCAGCAGCTTCGACGGAATAAACTATGGCTACACCTTC.